This TCR beta chain was obtained from a study of response to subunit inactivated influenza vaccine. TCRdb reprocessed the RT-PCR reads with MiXCR, giving one entry per CDR3 protein. The table records 590,000 or so distinct CDR3 sequences, 14% of them present only once. The CDR3 spans 12 residues. The V end was cut by 0 bases, the J end by 7 bases, with 6 bases between. The germline V gene has CDR1 SGHAT and CDR2 FQNNGV. This clonotype was counted ten times or more. The sequences come from PBMCs from blood, collected approximately 15 days before vaccination. The V gene is TRBV11-2, the J gene TRBJ1-2, with unresolved D. The source of this sequence is a man over 45 who received an inactivated influenza vaccine. CDR3 sequence reads: CASSLDRSGYTF. DNA for the CDR3: TGTGCCAGCAGCTTAGATCGTAGTGGCTACACCTTC.